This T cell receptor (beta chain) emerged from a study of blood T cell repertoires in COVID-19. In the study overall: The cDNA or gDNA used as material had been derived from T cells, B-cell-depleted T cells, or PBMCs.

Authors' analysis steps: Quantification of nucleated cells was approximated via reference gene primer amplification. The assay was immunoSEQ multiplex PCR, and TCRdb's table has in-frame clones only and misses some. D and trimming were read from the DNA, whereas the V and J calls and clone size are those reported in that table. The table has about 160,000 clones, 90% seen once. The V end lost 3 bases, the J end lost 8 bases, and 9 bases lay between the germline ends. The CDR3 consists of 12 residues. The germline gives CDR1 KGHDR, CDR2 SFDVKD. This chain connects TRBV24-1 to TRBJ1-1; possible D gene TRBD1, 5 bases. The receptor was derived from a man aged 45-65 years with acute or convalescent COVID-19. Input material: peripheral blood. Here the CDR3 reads CATSDMTEEAFF. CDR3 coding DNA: TGTGCCACCAGTGATATGACAGAAGAAGCTTTCTTT.